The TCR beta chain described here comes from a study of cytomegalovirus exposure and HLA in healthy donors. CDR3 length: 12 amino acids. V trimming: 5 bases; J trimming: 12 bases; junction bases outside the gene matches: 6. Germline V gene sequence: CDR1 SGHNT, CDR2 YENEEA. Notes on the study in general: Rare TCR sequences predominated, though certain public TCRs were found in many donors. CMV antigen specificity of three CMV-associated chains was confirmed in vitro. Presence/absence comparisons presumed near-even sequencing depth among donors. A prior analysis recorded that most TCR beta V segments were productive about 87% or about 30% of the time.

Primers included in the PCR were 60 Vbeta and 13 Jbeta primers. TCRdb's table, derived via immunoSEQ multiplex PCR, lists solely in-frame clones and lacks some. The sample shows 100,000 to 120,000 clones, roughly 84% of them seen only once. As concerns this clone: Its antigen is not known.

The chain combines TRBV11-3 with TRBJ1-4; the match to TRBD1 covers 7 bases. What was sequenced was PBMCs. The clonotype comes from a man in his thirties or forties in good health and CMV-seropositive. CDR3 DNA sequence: TGTGCCAGCAGCCCCCAGGGGGGCCAACTGTTTTTT. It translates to CASSPQGGQLFF. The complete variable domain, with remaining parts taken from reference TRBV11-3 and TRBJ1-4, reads EAGVVQSPRYKIIEKKQPVAFWCNPISGHNTLYWYLQNLGQGPELLIRYENEEAVDDSQLPKDRFSAERLKGVDSTLKIQPAELGDSAVYLCASSPQGGQLFFGSGTQLSVL.